This T cell receptor (beta chain) appears in the sequencing data of a study of T cell responses to AZD1222 COVID-19 vaccine. Regarding this clone: Its antigen is undetermined.

This table comes from immunoSEQ multiplex PCR, and its TCRdb copy is limited to in-frame clones, with some not included. This sample has about 100,000 clones, with about nine tenths found just once. General study results and limits: Among the donors, most were white British and more were female, and clonal diversity was possibly underestimated. Repertoire sampling was restricted to post-peak T cell response timepoints. Only five or six individuals given AZD1222 were seropositive at baseline.

The germline CDR1 and CDR2 sequences are SNHLY and FYNNEI. V lost 8 bases and J lost 4, with 14 bases in between. CDR3 size: 14 residues. The chain combines TRBV2 with TRBJ1-4, with D perhaps TRBD1 (6 bases). Sequenced material: peripheral blood, taken on day 0 of AZD1222 vaccination. This receptor was identified in an adult in good health. CDR3 protein: CASGTEGDNEKLFF. The DNA of the CDR3 is TGTGCCAGCGGTACTGAGGGGGATAATGAAAAACTGTTTTTT. Filled out from reference TRBV2 and TRBJ1-4, the complete variable domain reads EPEVTQTPSHQVTQMGQEVILRCVPISNHLYFYWYRQILGQKVEFLVSFYNNEISEKSEIFDDQFSVERPDGSNFTLKIRSTKLEDSAMYFCASGTEGDNEKLFFGSGTQLSVL.